Listed below are T cell receptor beta chains from one sample, sequenced in a study of tumor-infiltrating lymphocytes in oesophageal squamous cell carcinoma. TCRdb independently ran MiXCR on the PCR reads; one entry per CDR3 protein. The table has 15,000 to 20,000 distinct CDR3 sequences, approximately 50% seen once. Sequencing input: esophageal tumor tissue. Receptors originate from a male donor with esophageal squamous cell carcinoma. Both conserved end residues are part of each CDR3.

CDR3aa,v_gene,j_gene
CSARDPSPGVTDTQYF,TRBV20-1,TRBJ2-3
CASSVLGTGANVLTF,TRBV27,TRBJ2-6
CASSLQTSGGETQYF,TRBV7-2,TRBJ2-5
CATSAPPGGRRGETQYF,TRBV24-1,TRBJ2-5
CASSRQGASSNQPQHF,TRBV6-1,TRBJ1-5
CASSLGGQTYNEQFF,TRBV7-2,TRBJ2-1
CASNWEGATQYF,TRBV12-3/TRBV12-4,TRBJ2-7
CASPQYSGNTIYF,TRBV12-5,TRBJ1-3
CASSPWTGGLETQYF,TRBV7-3,TRBJ2-5
CASSHLGHTDTQYF,TRBV7-2,TRBJ2-3
CASSLRSPSYEQYF,TRBV5-6,TRBJ2-7
CASSLVGGDEQFF,TRBV12-3/TRBV12-4,NA
CASSGQNTGELFF,TRBV7-3,TRBJ2-2
CASSELFGEPAKNIQYF,TRBV2,TRBJ2-4
CASSESGGLTEAFF,TRBV10-1,NA
CASSLGGPDNSPLHF,TRBV5-3,TRBJ1-6
CASSPLGQGTYEQYF,TRBV18,TRBJ2-7
CASSTPPHEQYF,TRBV28,TRBJ2-7
CASSLATGFQETQYF,TRBV7-2,TRBJ2-5
CASSPTRKRDTTDTQYF,TRBV11-2,TRBJ2-3
CASSLNVYGLAGGFEQYF,TRBV27,TRBJ2-7
CASSLIVGGTRVPSNYGYTF,TRBV7-4,TRBJ1-2
CASSLFAGTSGRAQFF,TRBV11-2,TRBJ2-1
CASSSPDQGAQETQYF,TRBV7-8,NA
CASSTQGASNEKLFF,TRBV9,TRBJ1-4
CASSYRGLNEQFF,TRBV6-1,TRBJ2-1
CASSSSSMTEGYTF,TRBV5-1,TRBJ1-2
CASSPQAGEETQYF,TRBV7-3,TRBJ2-5
CASSDRYEQYF,TRBV7-2,TRBJ2-7
CASSLFRAQPQHF,TRBV27,TRBJ1-5
CASSLEAGGLGTQYF,TRBV7-3,TRBJ2-3
CASSLRDPGGGEKLFF,TRBV27,TRBJ1-4
CASKLAGGHEQFF,TRBV27,TRBJ2-3
CSASHRVTSNYGYTF,TRBV20-1,NA
CASSFGRTDTQYF,TRBV7-2,NA
CASSLGASSGEQYF,TRBV7-2,NA
CASSVAGPRETQYF,TRBV6-8,NA
CATSNPDRVGEQYF,TRBV15,NA
CASSSGEGPYEQYF,TRBV7-6,TRBJ2-7
CASSLRGDNEKLFF,TRBV12-3/TRBV12-4,TRBJ1-4
CASSPQGSGNTIYF,TRBV11-2,TRBJ1-3